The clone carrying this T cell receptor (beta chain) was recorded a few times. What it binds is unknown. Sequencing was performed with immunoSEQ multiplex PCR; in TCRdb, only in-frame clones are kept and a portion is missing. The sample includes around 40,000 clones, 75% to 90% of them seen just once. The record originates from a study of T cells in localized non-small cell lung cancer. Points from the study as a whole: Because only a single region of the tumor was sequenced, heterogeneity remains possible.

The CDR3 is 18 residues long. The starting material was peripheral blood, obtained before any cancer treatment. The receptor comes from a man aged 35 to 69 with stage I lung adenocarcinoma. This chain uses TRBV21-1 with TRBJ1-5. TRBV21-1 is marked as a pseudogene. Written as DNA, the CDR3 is TGTGCCAGCAGCAAAGGATGGCGCCCAATCTATAGCAATCAGCCCCAGCATTTT. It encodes CASSKGWRPIYSNQPQHF.